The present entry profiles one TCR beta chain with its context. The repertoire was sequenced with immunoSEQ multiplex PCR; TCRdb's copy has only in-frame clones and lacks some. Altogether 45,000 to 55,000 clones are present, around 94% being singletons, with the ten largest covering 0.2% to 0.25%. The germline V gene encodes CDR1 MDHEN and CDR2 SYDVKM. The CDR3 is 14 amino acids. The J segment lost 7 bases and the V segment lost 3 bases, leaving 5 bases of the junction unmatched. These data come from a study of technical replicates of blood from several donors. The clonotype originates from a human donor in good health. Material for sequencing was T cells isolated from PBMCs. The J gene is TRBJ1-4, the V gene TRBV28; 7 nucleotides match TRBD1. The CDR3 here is CASSFGGGGEKLFF. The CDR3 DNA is TGTGCCAGCAGTTTCGGAGGGGGCGGTGAAAAACTGTTTTTT.